The T cell receptor beta chain under discussion was sequenced for a study of blood T cell repertoires in COVID-19. How the authors handled the data: Counts of nucleated cells, estimated from reference gene primer amplification, were obtained. Profiled with immunoSEQ multiplex PCR; TCRdb holds only in-frame clones, not every one. V and J calls and clone size follow that table, whereas D and trimming were derived from the DNA. This table holds roughly 360,000 clones, roughly 80% found once. Trimming removed 1 base at V and 7 bases at J, with 20 bases between. The CDR3 runs to 16 residues. Looked up from germline, CDR1 is SGHRS and CDR2 is YFSETQ.

Sequenced material: peripheral blood. The receptor comes from a human donor with acute or convalescent COVID-19. The donor label of this sample is uncertain. This sequence joins TRBV5-1 and TRBJ1-2; a possible D gene is TRBD1 (6 bases). The CDR3 DNA reads as TGCGCCAGCAGCTTGAAGGGACAAGGGGCCACTAGTGGCTACACCTTC. Protein product: CASSLKGQGATSGYTF.